Below, one T cell receptor beta chain is given with its context. No antigen is known for it. The sample originates from a study of cytomegalovirus exposure and HLA in healthy donors. Study-level background: There were about 85 million unique TCRs (from HLA-typed donors) in an early data release. Study-wide results and limits: It was shown in a later analysis that HLA-associated TCR beta chains were more clonally expanded than other, equally common chains. Trimming of TCR beta V- and J-genes showed a link, identified in a later analysis, to a missense DCLRE1C variant.

The ends lost 4 bases at V and 0 bases at J; junction bases unmatched: 7. Germline V gene sequence: CDR1 SGHNT, CDR2 YYREEE (reference sequence). This CDR3 region has 17 residues. Primers: 60 Vbeta forward and 13 Jbeta reverse. TCRdb's table, derived via immunoSEQ multiplex PCR, lists solely in-frame clones and lacks some. The table records over 95,000 clones, around 70% of them present only once. This sequence joins TRBV5-4 and TRBJ2-4, with 10 bases identical to TRBD1. Sample: PBMCs. This clonotype originated in a woman in her thirties or forties in good health and CMV-seropositive. The CDR3 protein is CASSRGTGDVAKNIQYF. The CDR3 DNA sequence: TGTGCCAGCAGCCGGGGGACAGGGGACGTAGCCAAAAACATTCAGTACTTC.